Below, one T cell receptor beta chain is given with its context. Its recognized antigen is unknown. Base-call qualities are not available, and no considerably larger clone is one nucleotide away. This specimen comes from a study of blood T cell repertoires in COVID-19 (TCRdb year 2020). Some background on the complete study: The collaborator samples originated in the United States, Italy and Spain and spanned the acute and convalescent phases of COVID-19. The material from the prospective study consisted of cDNA or gDNA derived from T cells, B-cell-depleted T cells, or PBMCs. Subjects who had been exposed to COVID-19, were actively infected with it, or had recovered from it provided the deeply sampled blood TCRbeta repertoires that made up the dataset. A freely available public database, intended as a resource for researchers studying the immune response to SARS-CoV-2, is where the repertoires were released. The samples were drawn from two sources: the first 160 participants of the ongoing ImmuneRACE study, and 950 to 1,500 subjects contributed by 6 global collaborators. Nearly every sample came with metadata listing a de-identified subject ID, COVID-19 status, age in years and sex. HLA class I and class II types, where available, came from metadata supplied by the sample provider rather than from assay-based typing.

The paper as a whole reports these results and caveats: The quantity of clinical and demographic metadata differed by source and by participant and was supplied without curation.

The collaborating institutions used their own protocols to collect whole blood in K2EDTA tubes. For TCRbeta analysis, collaborator samples were shipped as frozen whole blood, as isolated PBMCs, or as DNA extracted from either sample type. The immunoSEQ Assay, a bias-controlled multiplex PCR, was used to amplify TCRbeta CDR3 regions from genomic DNA. The authors' pipeline ran thus. Within the assay, amplification of reference gene primers was used to estimate how many nucleated cells each sample contained. Sequence reads were collapsed and filtered to measure the absolute abundance of every unique TCRbeta CDR3 rearrangement. Productive Simpson clonality was computed per sample as the square root of Simpson's diversity index over productive rearrangements. Sourced from immuneACCESS, this table was stored by TCRdb with only in-frame sequences that have V and J called. A share of the clones is absent; for the studies checked, an unresolved V gene accounts for under half, and the remainder has no known explanation. V and J calls and clone size follow that table, whereas D and trimming were derived from the DNA. The sample records approximately 40,000 clones, just under 80% of which are singletons. The ten biggest clones cover more than 30% of the sample.

CDR1 and CDR2 were assigned from the germline V gene as MNHEY and SVGAGI. The V end loses 7 bases and the J end loses 1 base, and a stretch of 11 bases separates them. Measured from the cysteine to the phenylalanine, the CDR3 is 13 residues long. Only the CDR3 region is kept as DNA, spanning 39 bases read in frame from base 1. The receptor comes from a man at least 80 years old with active or convalescent COVID-19. The specimen was peripheral blood. The V and J genes are TRBV6-5 and TRBJ2-7; the best D guess is TRBD2, with 5 bases matching. The nucleotide sequence is TGTGCCAGCATCCCATCGGGGTCCTACGAGCAGTACTTC. The resulting protein is CASIPSGSYEQYF.